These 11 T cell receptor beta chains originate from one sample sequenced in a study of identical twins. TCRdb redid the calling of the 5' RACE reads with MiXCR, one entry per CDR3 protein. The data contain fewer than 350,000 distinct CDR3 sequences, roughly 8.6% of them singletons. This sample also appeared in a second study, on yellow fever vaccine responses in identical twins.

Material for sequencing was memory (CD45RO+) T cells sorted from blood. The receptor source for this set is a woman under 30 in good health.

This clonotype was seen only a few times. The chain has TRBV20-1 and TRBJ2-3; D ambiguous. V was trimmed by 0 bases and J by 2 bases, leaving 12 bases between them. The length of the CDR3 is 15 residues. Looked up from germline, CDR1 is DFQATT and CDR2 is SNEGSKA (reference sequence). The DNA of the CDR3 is TGCAGTGCTAGAGATCGGCTCTCAAACACAGATACGCAGTATTTT. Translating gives CSARDRLSNTDTQYF.

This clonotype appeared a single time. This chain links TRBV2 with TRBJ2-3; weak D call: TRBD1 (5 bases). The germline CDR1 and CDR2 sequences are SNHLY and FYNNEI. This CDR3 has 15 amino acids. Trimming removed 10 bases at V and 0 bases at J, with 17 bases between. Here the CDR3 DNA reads TGTGCCAACCGACGACAGCCTTCTAGCACAGATACGCAGTATTTT. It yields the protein CANRRQPSSTDTQYF. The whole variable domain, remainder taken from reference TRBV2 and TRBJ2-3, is EPEVTQTPSHQVTQMGQEVILRCVPISNHLYFYWYRQILGQKVEFLVSFYNNEISEKSEIFDDQFSVERPDGSNFTLKIRSTKLEDSAMYFCANRRQPSSTDTQYFGPGTRLTVL.

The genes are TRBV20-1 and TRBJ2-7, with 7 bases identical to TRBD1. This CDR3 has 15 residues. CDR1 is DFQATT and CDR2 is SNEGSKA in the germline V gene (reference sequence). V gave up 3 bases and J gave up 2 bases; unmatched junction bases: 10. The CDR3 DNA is TGCAGTGCTAGCTTAGGGAGACAGGGCGCCTACGAGCAGTACTTC. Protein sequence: CSASLGRQGAYEQYF.

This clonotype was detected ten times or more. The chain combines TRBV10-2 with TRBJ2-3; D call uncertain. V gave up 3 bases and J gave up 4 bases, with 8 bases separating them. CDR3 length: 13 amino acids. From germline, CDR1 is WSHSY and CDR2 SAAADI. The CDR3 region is CASSEPLADTQYF. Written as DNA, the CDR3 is TGCGCCAGCAGTGAACCCCTCGCAGATACGCAGTATTTT.

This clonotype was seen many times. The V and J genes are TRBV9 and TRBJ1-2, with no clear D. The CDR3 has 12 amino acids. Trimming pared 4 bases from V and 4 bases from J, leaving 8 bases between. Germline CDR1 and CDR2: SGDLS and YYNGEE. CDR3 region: CASSHRIYGYTF. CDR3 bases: TGTGCCAGCAGCCACCGGATCTATGGCTACACCTTC. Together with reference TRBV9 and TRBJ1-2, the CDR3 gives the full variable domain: DSGVTQTPKHLITATGQRVTLRCSPRSGDLSVYWYQQSLDQGLQFLIQYYNGEERAKGNILERFSAQQFPDLHSELNLSSLELGDSALYFCASSHRIYGYTFGSGTRLTVV.

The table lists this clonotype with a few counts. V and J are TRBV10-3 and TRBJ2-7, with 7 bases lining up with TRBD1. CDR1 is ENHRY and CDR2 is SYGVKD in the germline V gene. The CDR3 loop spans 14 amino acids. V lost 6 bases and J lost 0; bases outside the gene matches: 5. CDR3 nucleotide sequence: TGTGCCATCAGACCCGGGACAGCCTCCTACGAGCAGTACTTC. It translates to CAIRPGTASYEQYF.

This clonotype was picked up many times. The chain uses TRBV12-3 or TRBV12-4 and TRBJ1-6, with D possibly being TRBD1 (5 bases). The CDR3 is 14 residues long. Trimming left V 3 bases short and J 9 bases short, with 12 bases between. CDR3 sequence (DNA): TGTGCCAGCAGTTTGGGGGGTGTTAGTTCACCCCTCCACTTT. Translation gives CASSLGGVSSPLHF.

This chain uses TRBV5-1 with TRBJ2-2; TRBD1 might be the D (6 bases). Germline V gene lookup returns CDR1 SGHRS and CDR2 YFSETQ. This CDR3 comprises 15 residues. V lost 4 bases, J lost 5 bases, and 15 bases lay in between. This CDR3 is CASSGQNPQTGELFF. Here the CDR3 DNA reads TGCGCCAGCAGCGGACAGAACCCCCAAACCGGGGAGCTGTTTTTT.

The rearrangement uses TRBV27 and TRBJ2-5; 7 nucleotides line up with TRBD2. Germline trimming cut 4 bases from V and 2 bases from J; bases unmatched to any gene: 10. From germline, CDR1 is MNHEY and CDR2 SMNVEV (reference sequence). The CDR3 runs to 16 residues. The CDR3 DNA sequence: TGTGCCAGCAGTTCGGAGACTAGCTGGAGACAAGAGACCCAGTACTTC. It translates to CASSSETSWRQETQYF.

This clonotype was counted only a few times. CDR3 sequence (DNA): TGTGCCAGCAGCTTGGGGGGCGCCTTAGCCAAGAAGGGATGGGATACGCAGTATTTT. This codes for CASSLGGALAKKGWDTQYF. The chain combines TRBV11-1 with TRBJ2-3; possibly TRBD1 or TRBD2 for D (6 bases each). CDR3 length equals 19 residues. The germline CDR1 and CDR2 sequences are SGHAT and FQDESV (reference sequence). V lost 3 bases to trimming and J lost 6 bases, with 28 bases between them.

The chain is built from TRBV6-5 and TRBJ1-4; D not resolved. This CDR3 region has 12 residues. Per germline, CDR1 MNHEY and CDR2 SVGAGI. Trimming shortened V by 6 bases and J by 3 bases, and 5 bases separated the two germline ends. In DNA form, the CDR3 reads TGTGCCAGCAGGGATTCTAATGAAAAACTGTTTTTT. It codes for CASRDSNEKLFF.